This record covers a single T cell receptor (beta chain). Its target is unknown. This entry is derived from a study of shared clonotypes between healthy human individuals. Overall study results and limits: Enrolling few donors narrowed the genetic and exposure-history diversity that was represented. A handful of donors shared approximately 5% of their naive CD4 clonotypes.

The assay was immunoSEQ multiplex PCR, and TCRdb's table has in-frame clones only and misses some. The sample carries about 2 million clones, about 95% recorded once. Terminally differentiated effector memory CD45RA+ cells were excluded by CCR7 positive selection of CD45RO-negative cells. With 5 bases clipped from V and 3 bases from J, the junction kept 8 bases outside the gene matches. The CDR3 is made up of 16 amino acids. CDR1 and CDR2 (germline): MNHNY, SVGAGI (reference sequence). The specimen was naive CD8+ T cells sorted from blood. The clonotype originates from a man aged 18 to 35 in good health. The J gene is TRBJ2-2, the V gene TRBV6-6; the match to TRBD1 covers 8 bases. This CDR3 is CASSPSGTGYTGELFF. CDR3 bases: TGTGCCAGCAGTCCCTCCGGGACAGGTTACACCGGGGAGCTGTTTTTT.